This record looks at one T cell receptor beta chain sequence and its context. Its specificity is unknown. These data originate in a study of cytomegalovirus exposure and HLA in healthy donors. V dropped 0 bases and J dropped 1 base, with 9 bases sitting between them. The CDR3 extends over 15 amino acids. Germline values: CDR1 SGHDN, CDR2 FVKESK. The PCR ran on 60 Vbeta and 13 Jbeta primers. Clones were sequenced by immunoSEQ multiplex PCR, and TCRdb holds only the in-frame ones, with some missing. The sample has 130,000 to 150,000 clones, and its top ten clones hold 0.8% to 1%. General study results and limits: It was 150 to 200 TCR beta chains that were listed as cytomegalovirus-associated. Reports state that TCR beta sequences accurately predicted most subjects' HLA-A and HLA-B alleles. In an earlier analysis, in 540 or so donors, most V segments appeared productive either ~87% or ~30% of the time. Later analysis associated a missense DCLRE1C variant with TCR beta V- and J-gene trimming.

This receptor was taken from a male donor in good health and CMV-seronegative. The specimen was PBMCs. The rearrangement uses TRBV14 and TRBJ1-1; D is unresolved. For the CDR3, the DNA is TGTGCCAGCAGCCAAGATCTTTCCTGGAACACTGAAGCTTTCTTT. Protein product: CASSQDLSWNTEAFF.